The sequence of this TCR beta chain was determined in a study of regulatory T cells in long-lasting Graves disease. This clonotype was counted ten times or more. Stated time point: newly diagnosed GD, antithyroid drugs for less than 3 months. The authors made the TCR library using RNA they extracted from PBMCs. This CDR3 region has 14 residues. V dropped 5 bases and J dropped 6; count of bases not matched to a gene: 4. Germline V gene lookup returns CDR1 SNHLY and CDR2 FYNNEI. Investigators prepared the TCR beta libraries by applying iRepertoire HTBI primers and Arm-PCR of CDR3 regions. TCRdb re-called the multiplex PCR reads through MiXCR, storing one row per CDR3 protein. The sample has roughly 610,000 distinct CDR3 sequences, around 15% seen once. These data also formed part of another study, on T cells in Graves' hyperthyroidism and ophthalmopathy. That paper states: Newly diagnosed hyperthyroidism patients aged 18 to 65 years had disease lasting under 2 months.

This sequence originates from a young man with Graves disease. This chain uses TRBV2 with TRBJ1-5; 10 nucleotides agree with TRBD1. The source material was peripheral blood mononuclear cells (PBMCs), sampled at new diagnosis, from a patient treated with antithyroid drugs. CDR3 nucleotide sequence: TGTGCCAGCAGTACCGGACAGGGGGGTCAGCCCCAGCATTTT. Translation: CASSTGQGGQPQHF.